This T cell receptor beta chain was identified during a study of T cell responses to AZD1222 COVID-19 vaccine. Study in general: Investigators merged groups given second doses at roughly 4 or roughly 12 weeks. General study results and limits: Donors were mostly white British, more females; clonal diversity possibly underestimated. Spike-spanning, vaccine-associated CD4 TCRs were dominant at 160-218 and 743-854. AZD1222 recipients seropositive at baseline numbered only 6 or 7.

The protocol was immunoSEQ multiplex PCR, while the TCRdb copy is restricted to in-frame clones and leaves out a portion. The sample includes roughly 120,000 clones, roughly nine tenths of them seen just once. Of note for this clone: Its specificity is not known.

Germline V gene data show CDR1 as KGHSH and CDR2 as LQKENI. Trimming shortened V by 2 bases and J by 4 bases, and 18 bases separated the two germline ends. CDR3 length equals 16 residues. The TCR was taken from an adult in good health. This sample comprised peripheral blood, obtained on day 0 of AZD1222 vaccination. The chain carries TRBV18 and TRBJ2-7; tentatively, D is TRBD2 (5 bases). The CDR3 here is CASSPIYSERGYEQYF. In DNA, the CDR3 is TGTGCCAGCTCACCAATATATAGCGAGAGAGGTTACGAGCAGTACTTC.